These T cell receptor beta chains were read from a single sample in a study of blood T cell repertoires in COVID-19. Here immunoSEQ multiplex PCR was the method, and the copy in TCRdb shows in-frame clones only, minus some. The sample contains about 180,000 clones, around 86% of which appear only once. The material sequenced was peripheral blood. The receptors were gathered from a woman between 65 and 79 years old with COVID-19, enrolled during active disease. Both conserved end residues are part of each CDR3. The order of the fields is D gene, clone size, CDR3 length, V gene, J gene, CDR3 protein, CDR3 DNA. D genes are given only for firm matches. For some rows the clone size is stated as once, few or many, or as a class when expanded; others skip it.

>.|few|16|TRBV27|TRBJ2-7
CASSSSGTSGGYEQYF
TGTGCCAGCAGTTCCTCAGGGACATCGGGAGGCTACGAGCAGTACTTC
>.|.|16|TRBV3-1/TRBV3-2|TRBJ2-5
CASSQVRTPPRETQYF
TGTGCCAGCAGCCAAGTCAGGACTCCACCACGAGAGACCCAGTACTTC
>TRBD1|.|13|TRBV11-3|TRBJ2-7
CASSQGQGDEQYF
TGTGCCAGCAGCCAGGGACAGGGGGACGAGCAGTACTTC
>.|few|13|TRBV10-2|TRBJ2-1
CASSSDLLNEQFF
TGCGCCAGCAGTTCGGACTTACTCAATGAGCAGTTCTTC
>TRBD1|.|15|TRBV18|TRBJ2-7
CASSPSGTGGIEQYF
TGTGCCAGCTCACCTTCCGGGACAGGGGGCATCGAGCAGTACTTC
>.|.|16|TRBV4-3|TRBJ2-7
CASSQGGTGPIVEQYF
TGCGCCAGCAGCCAGGGGGGAACAGGACCTATTGTCGAGCAGTACTTC
>.|.|12|TRBV7-2|TRBJ2-2
CASSRLAGELFF
TGTGCCAGCAGCCGACTGGCCGGGGAGCTGTTTTTT
>TRBD1|.|14|TRBV2|TRBJ1-1
CASSGQGESTEAFF
TGTGCCAGCAGCGGACAGGGGGAGAGCACTGAAGCTTTCTTT
>.|.|16|TRBV7-2|TRBJ2-2
CASSLGTGMNTGELFF
TGTGCCAGCAGCTTAGGAACAGGAATGAACACCGGGGAGCTGTTTTTT
>TRBD1|.|17|TRBV3-1/TRBV3-2|TRBJ1-1
CASSPYRDRGLNTEAFF
TGTGCCAGCAGCCCATACCGGGACAGGGGGTTGAACACTGAAGCTTTCTTT
>.|.|13|TRBV21-1|TRBJ1-2
CASREGPPGGYTF
TGTGCCAGCAGAGAGGGCCCTCCTGGGGGCTACACCTTC
>.|.|12|TRBV18|TRBJ1-1
CASSPSRTEAFF
TGTGCCAGCTCACCGTCTAGGACTGAAGCTTTCTTT
>.|.|15|TRBV19|TRBJ1-5
CASSRTDYSNQPQHF
TGTGCCAGTAGTAGGACAGACTATAGCAATCAGCCCCAGCATTTT
>.|.|12|TRBV19|TRBJ1-2
CASSLAAGGYTF
TGTGCCAGTAGTTTGGCGGCCGGTGGCTACACCTTC
>TRBD1|.|17|TRBV4-3|TRBJ2-5
CASSQVFGQGVQETQYF
TGCGCCAGCAGCCAAGTATTTGGACAGGGTGTACAAGAGACCCAGTACTTC
>.|.|17|TRBV4-2|TRBJ2-6
CASSQGAQVSGANVLTF
TGTGCCAGCAGCCAAGGGGCCCAGGTCTCTGGGGCCAACGTCCTGACTTTC
>.|.|18|TRBV11-3|TRBJ2-2
CASSLDQGNSINTGELFF
TGTGCCAGCAGCTTAGATCAGGGCAACAGTATAAACACCGGGGAGCTGTTTTTT
>.|.|15|TRBV11-2|TRBJ1-6
CASSLAAGFDSPLHF
TGTGCCAGCAGCTTAGCGGCAGGGTTCGATTCACCCCTCCACTTT
>TRBD2|few|17|TRBV18|TRBJ2-7
CASSPPGLAGGLYEQYF
TGTGCCAGCTCACCACCGGGGCTAGCGGGAGGCTTATACGAGCAGTACTTC
>.|.|15|TRBV5-1|TRBJ2-3
CASSPVDVRTDTQYF
TGCGCCAGCAGCCCGGTCGATGTACGAACAGATACGCAGTATTTT
>.|few|16|TRBV7-3|TRBJ2-3
CASSPNIIAGTDTQYF
TGTGCCAGCAGCCCCAATATCATAGCGGGCACAGATACGCAGTATTTT
>.|.|12|TRBV6-5|TRBJ2-5
CASNRGAETQYF
TGTGCCAGCAATCGCGGGGCAGAGACCCAGTACTTC
>TRBD1|.|13|TRBV10-3|TRBJ1-3
CAISQGAGNTIYF
TGTGCCATCAGTCAGGGGGCTGGAAACACCATATATTTT
>.|.|13|TRBV30|TRBJ1-1
CACELQANTEAFF
TGTGCCTGCGAACTTCAGGCGAACACTGAAGCTTTCTTT
>.|.|15|TRBV7-2|TRBJ2-2
CASSFGRGNTGELFF
TGTGCCAGCAGCTTCGGGCGGGGGAACACCGGGGAGCTGTTTTTT
>.|few|13|TRBV2|TRBJ1-1
CASRLTGNTEAFF
TGTGCCAGCAGGCTCACAGGGAACACTGAAGCTTTCTTT
>.|once|16|TRBV24-1|TRBJ2-1
CATSDSSPPGLYEQFF
TGTGCCACCAGTGATTCATCTCCGCCGGGACTGTATGAGCAGTTCTTC
>.|.|16|TRBV4-2|TRBJ1-1
CASSRTTGQGNTEAFF
TGTGCCAGCAGCCGCACCACCGGGCAGGGGAACACTGAAGCTTTCTTT
>.|.|14|TRBV20-1|TRBJ1-1
CSASSGGDSTEAFF
TGCAGTGCTAGTTCGGGGGGCGATAGCACTGAAGCTTTCTTT
>.|.|16|TRBV3-1/TRBV3-2|TRBJ1-1
CASSQDSTGENTEAFF
TGTGCCAGCAGCCAAGATAGCACAGGCGAGAACACTGAAGCTTTCTTT
>TRBD1|.|13|TRBV12-3/TRBV12-4|TRBJ2-7
CASSSPPGQEQYF
TGTGCCAGCAGTAGCCCGCCGGGACAGGAGCAGTACTTC
>TRBD1|.|17|TRBV4-3|TRBJ2-5
CASSHSLMGRGQETQYF
TGCGCCAGCAGCCATTCCTTGATGGGAAGGGGGCAGGAGACCCAGTACTTC
>.|few|17|TRBV10-3|TRBJ1-2
CAISGRAPQGSGGGYTF
TGTGCCATCAGTGGCCGAGCGCCACAGGGCTCAGGAGGTGGCTACACCTTC
>.|.|12|TRBV27|TRBJ2-1
CASSNLYNEQFF
TGTGCCAGCAGTAATCTCTACAATGAGCAGTTCTTC
>.|.|14|TRBV5-6|TRBJ2-4
CASSLAGVENIQYF
TGTGCCAGCAGCTTGGCGGGAGTCGAAAACATTCAGTACTTC
>TRBD1|.|18|TRBV19|TRBJ1-5
CASSMGGTGGGGNQPQHF
TGTGCCAGTAGTATGGGCGGGACAGGAGGAGGAGGCAATCAGCCCCAGCATTTT